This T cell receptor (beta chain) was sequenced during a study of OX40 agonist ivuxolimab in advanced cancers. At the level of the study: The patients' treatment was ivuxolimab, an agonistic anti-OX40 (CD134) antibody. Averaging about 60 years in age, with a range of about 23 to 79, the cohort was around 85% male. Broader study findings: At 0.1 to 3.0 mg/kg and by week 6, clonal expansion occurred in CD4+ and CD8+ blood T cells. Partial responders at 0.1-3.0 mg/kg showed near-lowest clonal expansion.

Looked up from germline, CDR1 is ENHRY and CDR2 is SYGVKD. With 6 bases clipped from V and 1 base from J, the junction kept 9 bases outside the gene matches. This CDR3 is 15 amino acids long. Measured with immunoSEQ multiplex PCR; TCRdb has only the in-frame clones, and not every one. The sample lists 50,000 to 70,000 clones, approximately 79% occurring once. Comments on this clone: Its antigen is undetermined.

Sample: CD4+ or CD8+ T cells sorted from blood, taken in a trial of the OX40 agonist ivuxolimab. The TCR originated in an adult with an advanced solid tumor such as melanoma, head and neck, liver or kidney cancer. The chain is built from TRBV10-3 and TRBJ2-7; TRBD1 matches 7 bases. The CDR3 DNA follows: TGTGCCATCAGCGGGAAACAGGGGCTATCCTACGAGCAGTACTTC. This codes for CAISGKQGLSYEQYF.